This T cell receptor beta chain was captured in a study of blood T cells in healthy people across ages. Study information: For every two T cells, template switching captured about one barcoded beta molecule.

Study-wide results and limits: Estimated diversity that came from one million T cells was considered an underestimate.

This clonotype was observed a handful of times. The antigen remains unidentified. Using a J-beta primer mix together with a sample-barcoded 5' primer, a second PCR was run for roughly 7 to 11 cycles. MiXCR, applied by TCRdb to the 5' RACE reads, yields one record per CDR3 protein. The table has 1.5 million to 2 million distinct CDR3 sequences, 28% seen once. CDR3 length: 13 residues. Trimming at V came to 6 bases and at J to 6 bases, leaving 5 bases not matched to a gene. The germline V gene encodes CDR1 MGHDK and CDR2 SYGVNS. Sequencing was performed on blood. The receptor was derived from a woman aged 25 to 45 in good health. The chain combines TRBV25-1 with TRBJ2-3; 8 nucleotides align to TRBD2. CDR3 in amino acids: CASRGAGVDTQYF. The CDR3 nucleotides read TGTGCCAGCAGGGGAGCGGGGGTTGATACGCAGTATTTT.